Included here is one T cell receptor beta chain sequence, with context. Those who participated ranged in age from 18 to 89 years and resided in 20 to 25 US areas. Resolution of symptoms, clearance, or two negative PCRs was present in recovered Cohort 3 donors. The data belong to a study of blood T cell repertoires in COVID-19. Study background: Both acute and convalescent COVID-19 samples were obtained from the United States, Italy and Spain.

V was clipped by 0 bases and J by 3 bases, with 9 bases between them. Germline CDR1 is LGHDT and CDR2 is YNNKEL (reference sequence). This CDR3 comprises 14 residues. The authors' processing: By means of reference gene primer amplification, nucleated cell counts were estimated. Here immunoSEQ multiplex PCR was the method, and the copy in TCRdb shows in-frame clones only, minus some. V, J and clone size derive from that table, while D and trimming were established from the DNA sequence. The sample includes roughly 400,000 clones, approximately 89% of them seen just once. The sample consisted of PBMCs or T cells enriched from blood (not recorded which). This clonotype was sampled from a woman aged 30 to 39 who had recovered from COVID-19. The chain recombines TRBV3-1 (or the pseudogene TRBV3-2) with TRBJ2-7; D is undetermined. The CDR3 is CASSQDSEDYEQYF. The CDR3 DNA reads as TGTGCCAGCAGCCAAGACAGCGAAGACTACGAGCAGTACTTC.